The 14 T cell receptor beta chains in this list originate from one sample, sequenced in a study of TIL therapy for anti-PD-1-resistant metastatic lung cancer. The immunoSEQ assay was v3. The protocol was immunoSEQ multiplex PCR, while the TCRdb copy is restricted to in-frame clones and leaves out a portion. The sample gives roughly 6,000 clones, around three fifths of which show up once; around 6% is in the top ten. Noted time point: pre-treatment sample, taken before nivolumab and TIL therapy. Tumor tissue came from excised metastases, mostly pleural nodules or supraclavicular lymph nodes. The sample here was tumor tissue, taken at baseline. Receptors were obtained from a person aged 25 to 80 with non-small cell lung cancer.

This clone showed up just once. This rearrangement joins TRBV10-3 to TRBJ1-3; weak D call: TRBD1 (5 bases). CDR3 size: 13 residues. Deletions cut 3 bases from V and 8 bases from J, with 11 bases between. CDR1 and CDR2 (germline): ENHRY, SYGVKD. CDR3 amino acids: CAISDGGIDTIYF. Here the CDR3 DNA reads TGTGCCATCAGTGACGGGGGGATAGACACCATATATTTT.

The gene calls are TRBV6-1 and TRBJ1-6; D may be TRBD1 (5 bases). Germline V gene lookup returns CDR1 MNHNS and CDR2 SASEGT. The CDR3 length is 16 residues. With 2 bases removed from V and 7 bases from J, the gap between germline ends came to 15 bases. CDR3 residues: CASSEIWSGLNSPLHF. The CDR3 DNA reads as TGTGCCAGCAGTGAAATTTGGTCAGGGCTCAATTCACCCCTCCACTTT.

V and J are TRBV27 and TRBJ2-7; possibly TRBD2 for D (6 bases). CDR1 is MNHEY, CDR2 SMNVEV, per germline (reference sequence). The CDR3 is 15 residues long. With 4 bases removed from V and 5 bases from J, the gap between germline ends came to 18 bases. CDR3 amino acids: CASSSRGTPKDEQYF. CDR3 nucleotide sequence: TGTGCCAGCAGTTCCCGCGGGACCCCGAAAGACGAGCAGTACTTC.

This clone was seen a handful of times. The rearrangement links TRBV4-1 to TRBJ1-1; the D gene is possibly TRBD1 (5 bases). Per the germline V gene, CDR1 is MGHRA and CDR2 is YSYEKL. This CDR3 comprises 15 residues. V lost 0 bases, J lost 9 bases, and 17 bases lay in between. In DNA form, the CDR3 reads TGCGCCAGCAGCCAAGATGATGGGGACCCGACTAAAGCTTTCTTT. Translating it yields CASSQDDGDPTKAFF.

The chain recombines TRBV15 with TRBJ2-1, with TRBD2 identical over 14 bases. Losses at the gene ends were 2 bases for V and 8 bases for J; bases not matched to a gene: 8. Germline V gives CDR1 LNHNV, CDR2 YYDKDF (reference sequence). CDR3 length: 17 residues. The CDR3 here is CATSRSRGLAGAYEQFF. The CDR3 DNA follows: TGTGCCACCAGCAGATCCCGGGGACTAGCGGGGGCCTATGAGCAGTTCTTC. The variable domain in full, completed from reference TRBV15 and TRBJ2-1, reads DAMVIQNPRYQVTQFGKPVTLSCSQTLNHNVMYWYQQKSSQAPKLLFHYYDKDFNNEADTPDNFQSRRPNTSFCFLDIRSPGLGDTAMYLCATSRSRGLAGAYEQFFGPGTRLTVL.

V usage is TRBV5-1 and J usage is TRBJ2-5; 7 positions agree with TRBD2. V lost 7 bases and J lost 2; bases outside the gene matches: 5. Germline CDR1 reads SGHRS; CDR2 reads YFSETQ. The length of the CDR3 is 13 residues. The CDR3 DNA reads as TGCGCCAGCGGACGGCGGGAGCAAGAGACCCAGTACTTC. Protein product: CASGRREQETQYF.

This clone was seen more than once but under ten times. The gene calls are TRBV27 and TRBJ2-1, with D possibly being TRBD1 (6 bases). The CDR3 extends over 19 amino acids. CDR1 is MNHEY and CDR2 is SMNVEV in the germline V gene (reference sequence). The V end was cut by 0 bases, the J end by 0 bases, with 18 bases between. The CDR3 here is CASSLSSSGAPSSYNEQFF. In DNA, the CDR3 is TGTGCCAGCAGTTTATCGTCGTCAGGGGCCCCGAGCTCCTACAATGAGCAGTTCTTC.

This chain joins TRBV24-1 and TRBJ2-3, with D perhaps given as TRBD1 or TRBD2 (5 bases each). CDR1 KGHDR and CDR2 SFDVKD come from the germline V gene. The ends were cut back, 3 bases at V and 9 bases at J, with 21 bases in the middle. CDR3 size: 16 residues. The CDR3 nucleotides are TGTGCCACCAGTGATGTTCCGGGACGGGGAGAGGGGACGCAGTATTTT. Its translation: CATSDVPGRGEGTQYF.

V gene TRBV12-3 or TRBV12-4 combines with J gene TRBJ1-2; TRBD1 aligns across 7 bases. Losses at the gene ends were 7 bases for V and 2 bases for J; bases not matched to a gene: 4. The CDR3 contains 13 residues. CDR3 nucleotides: TGTGCCAGCAAAACAGGGGCGAACTATGGCTACACCTTC. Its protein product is CASKTGANYGYTF.

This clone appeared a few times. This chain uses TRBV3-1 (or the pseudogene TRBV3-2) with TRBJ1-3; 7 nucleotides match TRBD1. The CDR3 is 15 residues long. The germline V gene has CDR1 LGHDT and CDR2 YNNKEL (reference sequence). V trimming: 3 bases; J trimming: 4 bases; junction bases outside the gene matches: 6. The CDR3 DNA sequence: TGTGCCAGCAGCCAGCCAGACAGGGAAGGAAACACCATATATTTT. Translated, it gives CASSQPDREGNTIYF.

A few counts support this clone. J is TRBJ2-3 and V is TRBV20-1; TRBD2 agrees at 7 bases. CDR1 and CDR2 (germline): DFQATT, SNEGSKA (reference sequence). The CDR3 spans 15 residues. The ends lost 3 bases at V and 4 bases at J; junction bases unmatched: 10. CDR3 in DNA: TGCAGTGCTAGTTACTTCGGCGGGAGTTCAGATACGCAGTATTTT. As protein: CSASYFGGSSDTQYF.

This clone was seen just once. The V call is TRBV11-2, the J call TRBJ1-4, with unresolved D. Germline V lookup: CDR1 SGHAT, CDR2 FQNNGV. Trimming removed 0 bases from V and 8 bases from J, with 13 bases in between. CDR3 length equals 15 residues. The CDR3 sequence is CASSLEAGGDEKLFF. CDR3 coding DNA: TGTGCCAGCAGCTTAGAGGCAGGAGGAGACGAAAAACTGTTTTTT. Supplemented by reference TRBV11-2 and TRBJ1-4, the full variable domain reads EAGVAQSPRYKIIEKRQSVAFWCNPISGHATLYWYQQILGQGPKLLIQFQNNGVVDDSQLPKDRFSAERLKGVDSTLKIQPAKLEDSAVYLCASSLEAGGDEKLFFGSGTQLSVL.

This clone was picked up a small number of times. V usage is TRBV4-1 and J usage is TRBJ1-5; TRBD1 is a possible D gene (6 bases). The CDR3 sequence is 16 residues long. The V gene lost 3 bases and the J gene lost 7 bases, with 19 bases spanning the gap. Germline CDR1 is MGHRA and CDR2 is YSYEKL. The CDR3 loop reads CASSQELGGGEQPQHF. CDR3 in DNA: TGCGCCAGCAGCCAGGAATTAGGGGGAGGGGAGCAGCCCCAGCATTTT.

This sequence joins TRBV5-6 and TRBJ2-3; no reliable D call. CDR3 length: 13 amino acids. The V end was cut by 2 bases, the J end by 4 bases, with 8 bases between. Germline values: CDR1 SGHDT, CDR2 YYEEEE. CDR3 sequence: CASSFLASDTQYF. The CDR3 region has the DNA TGTGCCAGCAGCTTTCTGGCGTCAGATACGCAGTATTTT.